Detailed here is one T cell receptor (beta chain). Germline V CDR1 and CDR2: MNHNY, SVGAGI (reference sequence). The CDR3 has 16 residues. V shed 7 bases, J shed 5 bases, and the junction held 9 bases outside the gene matches. The sample originates from a study of shared T cell receptors in the human thymus. The protocol was immunoSEQ multiplex PCR, while the TCRdb copy is restricted to in-frame clones and leaves out a portion. This table has 700,000 or so clones, approximately 85% appearing once. These data were also filed under a second study, of human thymus T cells. That study adds: Corrective surgery for congenital heart defects was being performed on the healthy Finnish infants who were the donors. Corrective cardiac operations yielded the resected thymus tissue.

The origin of this receptor is a girl under two years old with a congenital heart defect. The specimen was thymocytes. V gene TRBV6-6 combines with J gene TRBJ2-3; 13 positions match TRBD2. DNA for the CDR3: TGTGCCAGCACCGACGGACTAGCGGGGGTGAGAGATACGCAGTATTTT. Its translation: CASTDGLAGVRDTQYF.